These 14 T cell receptor beta chains were sequenced from one sample in a study of response to subunit inactivated influenza vaccine. TCRdb called the RT-PCR reads again in MiXCR, with one record for every CDR3 protein. Altogether 590,000 or so distinct CDR3 sequences are present, approximately 15% being singletons, with the ten largest covering 6% to 9.5%. This sample comprised PBMCs from blood, obtained 14 to 15 days before vaccination. The source of these receptors is a man between 45 and 60 years old who received an inactivated influenza vaccine.

This clonotype was detected a few times. This chain links TRBV27 with TRBJ2-2; 11 nucleotides match TRBD1. With 3 bases clipped from V and 6 bases from J, the junction kept 12 bases outside the gene matches. The CDR3 consists of 18 residues. Germline values: CDR1 MNHEY, CDR2 SMNVEV (reference sequence). CDR3 sequence reads: CASSFGSGTGGGAGELFF. In DNA form, the CDR3 reads TGTGCCAGCAGTTTCGGATCCGGGACAGGGGGAGGGGCCGGGGAGCTGTTTTTT.

This chain uses TRBV7-2 with TRBJ2-7; possible D gene TRBD1, 6 bases. V was shortened by 4 bases and J by 2 bases, with 12 bases between the two germline ends. Germline assignment: CDR1 SGHTA and CDR2 FQGNSA. The CDR3 loop spans 14 amino acids. The CDR3 region is CASSSGDRTYEQYF. Here the CDR3 DNA reads TGTGCCAGCAGCTCAGGGGACCGCACCTACGAGCAGTACTTC.

This clonotype has only a few counts. The chain recombines TRBV11-2 with TRBJ2-7; 9 positions agree with TRBD2. V trimming: 1 base; J trimming: 6 bases; junction bases outside the gene matches: 16. The CDR3 length is 18 residues. In germline, CDR1 is SGHAT, CDR2 FQNNGV. CDR3 protein: CASSLVGAPASGMGEQYF. The CDR3 DNA reads TGTGCCAGCAGCTTAGTAGGAGCGCCGGCTAGCGGGATGGGCGAGCAGTACTTC.

This clonotype has more than one count but fewer than ten. The gene calls are TRBV20-1 and TRBJ2-7, with 8 bases fitting TRBD2. Trimming took 0 bases from V and 3 from J; bases not matched to a gene: 10. The CDR3 is made up of 16 amino acids. The germline V gene encodes CDR1 DFQATT and CDR2 SNEGSKA (reference sequence). The DNA for the CDR3 is TGCAGTGCTAGAGATTCCCAGCGGGGGCTCGGCTACGAGCAGTACTTC. It encodes CSARDSQRGLGYEQYF.

This clonotype was seen a few times. V usage is TRBV12-3 or TRBV12-4 and J usage is TRBJ1-2, with unresolved D. Trimming cost V 4 bases and J 2 bases, with 8 bases left between them. The CDR3 covers 13 residues. CDR3 sequence reads: CASSSVSNYGYTF. CDR3 in DNA: TGTGCCAGCAGTTCTGTCAGCAACTATGGCTACACCTTC.

The gene calls are TRBV27 and TRBJ2-1; 12 nucleotides align to TRBD2. The germline V gene encodes CDR1 MNHEY and CDR2 SMNVEV (reference sequence). V gave up 5 bases and J gave up 8 bases; unmatched junction bases: 16. This CDR3 region has 18 residues. The CDR3 nucleotides are TGTGCCAGCAGTAAACGAAGGACTAGCGGGACTATGGGGGATGAGCAGTTCTTC. This codes for CASSKRRTSGTMGDEQFF.

The CDR3 DNA reads TGTGCCAGCAGCGCAGGACAGGTCGTTGGCGCTGAAGCTTTCTTT. This translates into CASSAGQVVGAEAFF. This chain uses TRBV28 with TRBJ1-1; 7 bases align to TRBD1. The J segment lost 6 bases and the V segment lost 6 bases, leaving 13 bases of the junction unmatched. This CDR3 spans 15 amino acids. Looked up from germline, CDR1 is MDHEN and CDR2 is SYDVKM.

This chain joins TRBV20-1 and TRBJ2-1, with TRBD2 matching over 13 bases. Germline CDR1 reads DFQATT; CDR2 reads SNEGSKA (reference sequence). V shed 2 bases and J 7 bases; nucleotides not matched to a gene: 8. The CDR3 covers 16 residues. The CDR3 spells CSARLPPGLAGNEQFF. CDR3 sequence (DNA): TGCAGTGCTAGACTCCCACCGGGACTAGCGGGGAATGAGCAGTTCTTC.

The chain combines TRBV28 with TRBJ2-7, with D possibly matching TRBD1 (5 bases). V gave up 8 bases and J gave up 2 bases, with 19 bases separating them. Germline lookup yields CDR1 MDHEN and CDR2 SYDVKM. The CDR3 has 15 amino acids. As DNA, the CDR3 is TGTGCCAGCGGCCCCCAGGGCCTCCTAGCCTACGAGCAGTACTTC. As protein: CASGPQGLLAYEQYF.

V gene TRBV4-2 combines with J gene TRBJ1-4; 7 bases align to TRBD1. Germline V gene sequence: CDR1 LGHNA, CDR2 YNFKEQ. CDR3 length: 16 residues. V was pared by 4 bases and J by 2 bases, with 7 bases of the junction left unmatched. The CDR3 bases are TGTGCCAGCAGCCGGGGGACAGAGACGACTAATGAAAAACTGTTTTTT. Protein product: CASSRGTETTNEKLFF.

This chain links TRBV4-1 with TRBJ2-7, with D possibly being TRBD1 (6 bases). Trimming took off 6 bases at V and 1 base at J, with 13 bases between the two ends. This CDR3 is 14 amino acids long. CDR1 MGHRA and CDR2 YSYEKL come from the germline V gene. This CDR3 reads CASRERQVSYEQYF. The CDR3 DNA is TGCGCCAGCAGAGAAAGACAGGTATCCTACGAGCAGTACTTC.

This chain uses TRBV4-2 with TRBJ2-1, with D perhaps being TRBD1 or TRBD2 (5 bases each). V shed 0 bases and J shed 7 bases, with 7 bases lying between them. Germline CDR1 LGHNA, CDR2 YNFKEQ. There are 13 residues in the CDR3. CDR3 amino acids: CASSQDRENEQFF. As DNA, the CDR3 is TGTGCCAGCAGCCAAGACAGGGAGAATGAGCAGTTCTTC.

Ten or more counts support this clonotype. The genes are TRBV7-8 and TRBJ2-7; D is ambiguous. Trimming removed 0 bases at V and 3 bases at J, with 6 bases between. Per the germline V gene, CDR1 is SGHVS and CDR2 is FQNEAQ. The CDR3 is 13 residues long. The CDR3 bases are TGTGCCAGCAGCTTAGCCGACTTCTACGAGCAGTACTTC. Translating gives CASSLADFYEQYF.

The chain joins TRBV20-1 to TRBJ2-5, with 8 bases that match TRBD1. The CDR3 is made up of 14 amino acids. With V trimmed by 2 bases and J by 1 base, 3 bases remained unmatched. Per germline, CDR1 DFQATT and CDR2 SNEGSKA (reference sequence). The CDR3: CSARRQGSQETQYF. The DNA for the CDR3 is TGCAGTGCTAGAAGACAGGGGTCCCAAGAGACCCAGTACTTC.